Described below is a single T cell receptor (beta chain) sequence and its context. This CDR3 region has 17 residues. Germline CDR1 SGHVS, CDR2 FQNEAQ. Trimming shortened V by 2 bases and J by 2 bases, and 17 bases separated the two germline ends. The data originate from a study of blood T cell repertoires in COVID-19. The overall study: There were acute and convalescent COVID-19 samples, and they came from the United States, Italy and Spain. From T cells, B-cell-depleted T cells, or PBMCs came the material, which was cDNA or gDNA.

Per the original data handling: Amplification of reference gene primers provided the estimated nucleated cell counts. The repertoire was sequenced with immunoSEQ multiplex PCR; TCRdb's copy has only in-frame clones and lacks some. D and trimming were read from the DNA, whereas the V and J calls and clone size are those reported in that table. The sample records around 160,000 clones, 70% to 90% being singletons. This rearrangement joins TRBV7-8 to TRBJ2-3, with D possibly being TRBD1 (7 bases). The clonotype originates from a man between 60 and 75 years old with active or convalescent COVID-19. Sequences were obtained from peripheral blood. CDR3 sequence: CASSLIRGTVDTDTQYF. In DNA form, the CDR3 reads TGTGCCAGCAGCTTAATCCGGGGGACAGTAGACACAGATACGCAGTATTTT.